The 10 T cell receptor beta chains listed next were all sequenced from one sample in a study of cytomegalovirus exposure and HLA in healthy donors. The PCR made use of 60 Vbeta and 13 Jbeta primers. Produced via immunoSEQ multiplex PCR; TCRdb's table is partial and in-frame only. The sample has about 60,000 clones, 70% to 90% seen once. The sample comprised PBMCs. Source of these receptors: a male donor in good health and CMV-seronegative.

The J gene is TRBJ2-2, the V gene TRBV5-4; D perhaps matches TRBD1 (6 bases). The CDR3 sequence is 16 residues long. Germline values: CDR1 SGHNT, CDR2 YYREEE (reference sequence). Trimming pared 4 bases from V and 4 bases from J, leaving 17 bases between. CDR3 protein: CASSGEEQGFTGELFF. Written as DNA, the CDR3 is TGTGCCAGCAGCGGTGAAGAACAGGGCTTCACCGGGGAGCTGTTTTTT.

This sequence joins TRBV6-5 and TRBJ1-2, with TRBD1 matching 7 bases. V lost 5 bases to trimming and J lost 4 bases; unmatched junction nucleotides: 4. The CDR3 consists of 13 residues. The germline CDR1 and CDR2 sequences are MNHEY and SVGAGI. This chain's CDR3 is CASSQGQSYGYTF. CDR3 nucleotides: TGTGCCAGCAGTCAGGGACAGAGCTATGGCTACACCTTC.

The chain is built from TRBV5-1 and TRBJ1-3, with TRBD1 identical over 11 bases. The CDR3 contains 14 residues. The junction had 2 bases not matched to a gene; V was cut back by 4 bases and J by 5 bases. Germline CDR1 and CDR2: SGHRS and YFSETQ. The CDR3 loop is CASSVDRGRNTIYF. For the CDR3, the DNA is TGCGCCAGCAGCGTGGACAGGGGGCGAAACACCATATATTTT.

This chain uses TRBV12-5 with TRBJ1-2; unclear D gene. The CDR3 loop spans 12 amino acids. V lost 6 bases to trimming and J lost 3 bases, with 8 bases between them. Germline lookup yields CDR1 LGHNT and CDR2 FRNRAP. The CDR3 loop is CASGRTDYGYTF. CDR3 nucleotides: TGTGCTAGTGGGAGGACTGACTATGGCTACACCTTC.

For the CDR3, the DNA is TGTGCCAGCTCACGATCGGGGGGTTTTGAAAAACTGTTTTTT. It specifies CASSRSGGFEKLFF. This rearrangement joins TRBV18 to TRBJ1-4, with D tentatively TRBD1 (5 bases). The germline gives CDR1 KGHSH, CDR2 LQKENI. The CDR3 loop spans 14 amino acids. Trimming shortened V by 4 bases and J by 7 bases, and 13 bases separated the two germline ends.

The chain carries TRBV5-6 and TRBJ1-6; D remains ambiguous. V lost 2 bases and J 5 bases, leaving 5 bases between the germline ends. Germline loops: CDR1 SGHDT, CDR2 YYEEEE. This CDR3 has 13 amino acids. This CDR3 is CASSFLNNSPLHF. CDR3 bases: TGTGCCAGCAGCTTCCTTAATAATTCACCCCTCCACTTT. Together with reference TRBV5-6 and TRBJ1-6, the CDR3 gives the full variable domain: DAGVTQSPTHLIKTRGQQVTLRCSPKSGHDTVSWYQQALGQGPQFIFQYYEEEERQRGNFPDRFSGHQFPNYSSELNVNALLLGDSALYLCASSFLNNSPLHFGNGTRLTVT.

V gene TRBV5-4 combines with J gene TRBJ1-1, with D possibly TRBD1 on 5 matching bases. V was clipped by 7 bases and J by 5 bases, with 18 bases between them. Looked up from germline, CDR1 is SGHNT and CDR2 is YYREEE (reference sequence). The CDR3 covers 14 residues. This CDR3 reads CASSSGGRLTEAFF. The CDR3 coding sequence is TGTGCCAGCTCCAGCGGGGGGAGGTTGACTGAAGCTTTCTTT.

The V gene is TRBV30, the J gene TRBJ2-3, with D possibly TRBD2 on 5 matching bases. V dropped 3 bases and J dropped 3 bases, with 13 bases sitting between them. This CDR3 region has 14 residues. CDR1 is GTSNPN and CDR2 is SVGIG in the germline V gene (reference sequence). The CDR3, as DNA: TGTGCCTGGAGCCTAATACTAGGGACAGATACGCAGTATTTT. Amino acids: CAWSLILGTDTQYF.

The chain employs TRBV2 and TRBJ1-5; D gene unclear. The V and J ends lost 8 bases and 0 bases respectively, with 14 bases between them. In germline, CDR1 is SNHLY, CDR2 FYNNEI. The CDR3 is made up of 15 amino acids. CDR3 sequence reads: CASGLNSYSNQPQHF. CDR3 bases: TGTGCCAGCGGGTTGAACAGCTATAGCAATCAGCCCCAGCATTTT.

This chain uses TRBV7-2 with TRBJ1-2; TRBD1 might be the D (6 bases). The CDR3 consists of 15 residues. V was trimmed by 3 bases and J by 0 bases, leaving 11 bases between them. Germline V CDR1 and CDR2: SGHTA, FQGNSA. The CDR3 DNA follows: TGTGCCAGCAGCTTTGATAGGGGGACTAACTATGGCTACACCTTC. Translating gives CASSFDRGTNYGYTF.